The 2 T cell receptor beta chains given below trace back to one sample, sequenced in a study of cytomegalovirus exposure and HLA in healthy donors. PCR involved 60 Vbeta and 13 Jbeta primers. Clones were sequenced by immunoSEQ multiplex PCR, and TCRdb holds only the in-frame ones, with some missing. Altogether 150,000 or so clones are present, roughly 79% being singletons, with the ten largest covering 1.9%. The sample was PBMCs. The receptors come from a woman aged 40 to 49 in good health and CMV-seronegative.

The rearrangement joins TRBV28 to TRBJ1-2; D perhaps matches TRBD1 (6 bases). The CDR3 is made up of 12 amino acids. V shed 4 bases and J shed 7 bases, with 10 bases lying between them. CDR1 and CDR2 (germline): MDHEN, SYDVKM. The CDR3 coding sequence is TGTGCCAGCAGTTACCCGGACAGTGGCTACACCTTC. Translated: CASSYPDSGYTF.

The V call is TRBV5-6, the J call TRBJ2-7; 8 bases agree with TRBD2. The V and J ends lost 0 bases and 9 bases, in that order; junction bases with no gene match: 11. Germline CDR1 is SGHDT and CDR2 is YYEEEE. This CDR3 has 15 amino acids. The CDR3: CASSLALAGIRVQYF. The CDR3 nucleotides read TGTGCCAGCAGCTTGGCCCTAGCGGGTATACGGGTGCAGTACTTC.